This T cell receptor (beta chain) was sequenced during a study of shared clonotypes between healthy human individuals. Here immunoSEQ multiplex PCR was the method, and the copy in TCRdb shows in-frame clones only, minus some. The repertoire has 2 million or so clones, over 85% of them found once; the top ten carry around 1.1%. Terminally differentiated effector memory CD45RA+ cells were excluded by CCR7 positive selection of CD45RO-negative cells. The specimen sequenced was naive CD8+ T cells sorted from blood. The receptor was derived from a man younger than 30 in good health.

The CDR3 bases are TGTGCCAGCAGCTTAGAAAGGACAGAGCCATACCTCCGAAACCAAGAGACCCAGTACTTC. This sequence encodes CASSLERTEPYLRNQETQYF. The chain couples TRBV11-2 to TRBJ2-5; possibly TRBD1 for D (6 bases). The germline V gene encodes CDR1 SGHAT and CDR2 FQNNGV. Trimming removed 0 bases at V and 0 bases at J, with 23 bases between. This CDR3 is 20 amino acids long.